Listed below are T cell receptor beta chains from one sample, sequenced in a study of blood T cell repertoires in COVID-19. Measured with immunoSEQ multiplex PCR; TCRdb has only the in-frame clones, and not every one. This sample has some 300,000 clones, with nearly 90% found just once. The source material was PBMCs or T cells enriched from blood (not recorded which). All receptors derive from a woman under 40 who had recovered from COVID-19. Each CDR3 is given with its conserved first and last residue. Each record gives: V gene, clone size, J gene, D gene, CDR3 DNA, CDR3 protein. The D gene is left open where the match is weak. Size is omitted from some rows. Given values are once, few, many or a class for expanded clones.

V: TRBV24-1
size: -
J: TRBJ2-1
D: TRBD2
DNA: TGTGCCACCGGACTGCCGGGAGGAGCGGGAGTGGATGAGCAGTTCTTC
CDR3: CATGLPGGAGVDEQFF

V: TRBV28
size: -
J: TRBJ1-1
D: -
DNA: TGTGCCAGCTCGCCACGTTTCAGGAAGAACACTGAAGCTTTCTTT
CDR3: CASSPRFRKNTEAFF

V: TRBV18
size: -
J: TRBJ1-1
D: TRBD1
DNA: TGTGCCAGCTCACCACCAGGGTACAGGGGCACTGAAGCTTTCTTT
CDR3: CASSPPGYRGTEAFF

V: TRBV6-5
size: -
J: TRBJ1-2
D: -
DNA: TGTGCCAGCAGTTACTACAGCACCGACTATGGCTACACCTTC
CDR3: CASSYYSTDYGYTF

V: TRBV28
size: -
J: TRBJ2-7
D: -
DNA: TGTGCCAGCAGTTCTCGACAGGTACACTACGAGCAGTACTTC
CDR3: CASSSRQVHYEQYF

V: TRBV6-5
size: -
J: TRBJ1-3
D: -
DNA: TGTGCCAGCAGTTACAGCGGACAGACTGGAAACACCATATATTTT
CDR3: CASSYSGQTGNTIYF

V: TRBV4-1
size: once
J: TRBJ2-1
D: TRBD2
DNA: TGCGCCAGCAGCCAAGGGTTAACAGCGGGGGGCAATGAGCAGTTCTTC
CDR3: CASSQGLTAGGNEQFF

V: TRBV29-1
size: -
J: TRBJ1-1
D: -
DNA: TGCAGCGTTGAATTGGGGAGAGTATACACTGAAGCTTTCTTT
CDR3: CSVELGRVYTEAFF

V: TRBV10-3
size: -
J: TRBJ2-5
D: TRBD2
DNA: TGTGCCATCAGTGGACTAGCAAAAGAGACCCAGTACTTC
CDR3: CAISGLAKETQYF

V: TRBV19
size: -
J: TRBJ2-3
D: -
DNA: TGTGCCAGTAGTTTTGGACCGGGGGGCACAGATACGCAGTATTTT
CDR3: CASSFGPGGTDTQYF

V: TRBV3-1/TRBV3-2
size: -
J: TRBJ2-7
D: TRBD1
DNA: TGTGCCAGCAGCCTTTGGGACAGGGGTAATCACGAGCAGTACTTC
CDR3: CASSLWDRGNHEQYF

V: TRBV19
size: -
J: TRBJ2-2
D: -
DNA: TGTGCCAGTAGGGATCAGGGGTCATGGAACACCGGGGAGCTGTTTTTT
CDR3: CASRDQGSWNTGELFF

V: TRBV4-2
size: -
J: TRBJ2-1
D: TRBD1
DNA: TGTGCCAGCAGCCAAGGTCAGGGGGCTATAACCTACAATGAGCAGTTCTTC
CDR3: CASSQGQGAITYNEQFF

V: TRBV10-3
size: -
J: TRBJ2-2
D: -
DNA: TGTGCCATCAGTGATTTATCCCGGCGTCGCAGGGGGAACACCGGGGAGCTGTTTTTT
CDR3: CAISDLSRRRRGNTGELFF

V: TRBV19
size: -
J: TRBJ1-5
D: -
DNA: TGTGCCAGTAGTATATCCCGGACTGTAAATAGCAATCAGCCCCAGCATTTT
CDR3: CASSISRTVNSNQPQHF

V: TRBV27
size: -
J: TRBJ2-1
D: TRBD2
DNA: TGTGCCAGCAGTTTCTGGACTAGCGAATACAATGAGCAGTTCTTC
CDR3: CASSFWTSEYNEQFF

V: TRBV2
size: -
J: TRBJ2-5
D: -
DNA: TGTGCCAGCAGGCCCCGCGACAGCCTTCAAGAGACCCAGTACTTC
CDR3: CASRPRDSLQETQYF

V: TRBV28
size: -
J: TRBJ2-2
D: TRBD1
DNA: TGTGCCAGCACCTTGGGACAGGATAACACCGGGGAGCTGTTTTTT
CDR3: CASTLGQDNTGELFF

V: TRBV9
size: -
J: TRBJ2-7
D: -
DNA: TGTGCCAGCAGCGCGCGTCCAGGCCTCTACGAGCAGTACTTC
CDR3: CASSARPGLYEQYF

V: TRBV6-5
size: -
J: TRBJ1-5
D: TRBD1
DNA: TGTGCCAGCAGAGGACAGGGGATGGGGCAGCCCCAGCATTTT
CDR3: CASRGQGMGQPQHF

V: TRBV10-3
size: -
J: TRBJ1-1
D: -
DNA: TGTGCCATCAGTGAGTCGGGTGGACAGTCGAACACTGAAGCTTTCTTT
CDR3: CAISESGGQSNTEAFF

V: TRBV19
size: -
J: TRBJ2-7
D: -
DNA: TGTGCCAGTAGTATTTCCTTACTGAGCCGCTACGAGCAGTACTTC
CDR3: CASSISLLSRYEQYF

V: TRBV5-8
size: -
J: TRBJ2-2
D: TRBD1
DNA: TGTGCCAGCAGCTTCGCCGGGACAGGGGCCACCGGGGAGCTGTTTTTT
CDR3: CASSFAGTGATGELFF

V: TRBV2
size: once
J: TRBJ1-6
D: TRBD1
DNA: TGTGCCAGAGGACAGGGGGAGAGTCGTAATTCACCCCTCCACTTT
CDR3: CARGQGESRNSPLHF

V: TRBV9
size: few
J: TRBJ1-4
D: -
DNA: TGTGCCAGCAGCGGGGGCGACAGTGTCTATGAAAAACTGTTTTTT
CDR3: CASSGGDSVYEKLFF

V: TRBV6-5
size: -
J: TRBJ1-2
D: -
DNA: TGTGCCAGCAATAACCCGGGGGGTTATGGCTACACCTTC
CDR3: CASNNPGGYGYTF

V: TRBV7-9
size: -
J: TRBJ2-1
D: TRBD2
DNA: TGTGCCAGCAGCTTAGGTAGCGGGTCGTACAATGAGCAGTTCTTC
CDR3: CASSLGSGSYNEQFF

V: TRBV5-5
size: -
J: TRBJ1-5
D: -
DNA: TGTGCCAGCAGCTTGAGGACACATCAGCCCCAGCATTTT
CDR3: CASSLRTHQPQHF

V: TRBV6-5
size: once
J: TRBJ2-1
D: TRBD2
DNA: TGTGCCAGCAGGGTAGCGGGAGCTTTAGGGGAGCAGTTCTTC
CDR3: CASRVAGALGEQFF

V: TRBV28
size: once
J: TRBJ1-2
D: -
DNA: TGTGCCAGCAGTTTGGTGCAGTCTAACTATGGCTACACCTTC
CDR3: CASSLVQSNYGYTF

V: TRBV7-2
size: -
J: TRBJ2-1
D: TRBD2
DNA: TGTGCCAGCAGCCCCCACCGGCTAGCGGAACCCTACAATGAGCAGTTCTTC
CDR3: CASSPHRLAEPYNEQFF

V: TRBV27
size: -
J: TRBJ1-6
D: TRBD1
DNA: TGTGCCAGCAGTCTCTTCAGGGGGGACCTCTCCTATAATTCACCCCTCCACTTT
CDR3: CASSLFRGDLSYNSPLHF

V: TRBV18
size: -
J: TRBJ2-3
D: -
DNA: TGTGCCAGCTCAACCAGTGAGGCGGATACGCAGTATTTT
CDR3: CASSTSEADTQYF

V: TRBV29-1
size: -
J: TRBJ1-4
D: -
DNA: TGCAGCGTTGCCCGGCAGGAAAATGAAAAACTGTTTTTT
CDR3: CSVARQENEKLFF

V: TRBV10-2
size: -
J: TRBJ2-6
D: -
DNA: TGCGCCAGCAGTGGTGCGGGGGCGCGATCTGGGGCCAACGTCCTGACTTTC
CDR3: CASSGAGARSGANVLTF

V: TRBV19
size: once
J: TRBJ2-1
D: -
DNA: TGTGCCAGTAGCCCCAGTATAGGGGTGAGGAATGAGCAGTTCTTC
CDR3: CASSPSIGVRNEQFF

V: TRBV27
size: once
J: TRBJ1-2
D: -
DNA: TGTGCCAGCAGATCGGGACAACCTACATATGGCTACACCTTC
CDR3: CASRSGQPTYGYTF

V: TRBV5-1
size: -
J: TRBJ2-7
D: TRBD1
DNA: TGCGCCAGCAGCTTGGCACCGGGACAGGAGTACGAGCAGTACTTC
CDR3: CASSLAPGQEYEQYF

V: TRBV4-1
size: -
J: TRBJ2-7
D: TRBD2
DNA: TGCGCCAGCAGCCAAGATGGGCTAGCGGGAGAATGGGGGCAGTACTTC
CDR3: CASSQDGLAGEWGQYF

V: TRBV9
size: -
J: TRBJ2-5
D: -
DNA: TGTGCCAGCAGCGTTGGCACTAGCCAAGAGACCCAGTACTTC
CDR3: CASSVGTSQETQYF

V: TRBV7-9
size: -
J: TRBJ2-7
D: -
DNA: TGTGCCACCCAAACCGCCCAGGGCCCTAAGGCCTACGAGCAGTACTTC
CDR3: CATQTAQGPKAYEQYF

V: TRBV2
size: -
J: TRBJ2-1
D: TRBD2
DNA: TGTGCCACGGGAGGGACTAGCGGCGATGAGCAGTTCTTC
CDR3: CATGGTSGDEQFF

V: TRBV2
size: once
J: TRBJ2-7
D: -
DNA: TGTGCCAGGGGGGGTCACCCTTCGGGGGAGCAGTACTTC
CDR3: CARGGHPSGEQYF

V: TRBV29-1
size: -
J: TRBJ2-5
D: TRBD1
DNA: TGCAGCGCTCGACCGGGACAGGGACCCCAAGAGACCCAGTACTTC
CDR3: CSARPGQGPQETQYF

V: TRBV30
size: -
J: TRBJ1-5
D: -
DNA: TGTGCCTGGAGTGGACAGATCCTCAATCAGCCCCAGCATTTT
CDR3: CAWSGQILNQPQHF

V: TRBV11-2
size: -
J: TRBJ2-7
D: TRBD2
DNA: TGTGCCAGCAGCTTAGATTCGGGTCTAGCGGGAGTTTACGAGCAGTACTTC
CDR3: CASSLDSGLAGVYEQYF

V: TRBV19
size: -
J: TRBJ1-1
D: -
DNA: TGTGCCAGTAGTAGGGGCCAGGGGATCATGAACACTGAAGCTTTCTTT
CDR3: CASSRGQGIMNTEAFF

V: TRBV7-9
size: -
J: TRBJ2-7
D: -
DNA: TGTGCCAGCAGCTTATCGGAGGGCTACGAGCAGTACTTC
CDR3: CASSLSEGYEQYF

V: TRBV27
size: -
J: TRBJ2-7
D: -
DNA: TGTGCCAGCAGTTTGGCGGGTTCCCCCTCCTACGAGCAGTACTTC
CDR3: CASSLAGSPSYEQYF

V: TRBV4-3
size: -
J: TRBJ2-7
D: TRBD2
DNA: TGCGCCAGCAGCCAAGACCTATCGACTAGCGGATCCTACGAGCAGTACTTC
CDR3: CASSQDLSTSGSYEQYF

V: TRBV5-1
size: -
J: TRBJ1-5
D: TRBD1
DNA: TGCGCCAGCAGCTTACAGGGGGATCAGCCCCAGCATTTT
CDR3: CASSLQGDQPQHF

V: TRBV29-1
size: -
J: TRBJ2-5
D: TRBD1
DNA: TGCAGCGTTCGGACAGGGGGTAGGGAGACCCAGTACTTC
CDR3: CSVRTGGRETQYF

V: TRBV11-2
size: -
J: TRBJ2-2
D: TRBD2
DNA: TGTGCCAGCACCGCTAGCGGGGGTGCTGGCACCGGGGAGCTGTTTTTT
CDR3: CASTASGGAGTGELFF